These 31 T cell receptor beta chains originate from one sample sequenced in a study of cytomegalovirus exposure and HLA in healthy donors. PCR used 60 Vbeta primers and 13 Jbeta primers. Here immunoSEQ multiplex PCR was the method, and the copy in TCRdb shows in-frame clones only, minus some. This table holds approximately 38,000 clones, 70% to 85% found once. The sequencing input was PBMCs. Source of these receptors: a woman aged 18-30 years in good health and CMV-seronegative.

The chain links TRBV6-6 to TRBJ1-2; D ambiguous. Trimming left V 0 bases short and J 3 bases short, with 5 bases between. CDR3 length equals 13 residues. The germline V gene encodes CDR1 MNHNY and CDR2 SVGAGI (reference sequence). CDR3 nucleotide sequence: TGTGCCAGCAGTTACTCGCGAGACTATGGCTACACCTTC. It yields the protein CASSYSRDYGYTF.

This clone was seen only a few times. V gene TRBV19 combines with J gene TRBJ2-5, with 10 bases identical to TRBD2. The CDR3 is 16 residues long. In germline, CDR1 is LNHDA, CDR2 SQIVND (reference sequence). After removal of 5 bases from V and 3 bases from J, the junction contained 9 bases not matched to a gene. The CDR3 nucleotides read TGTGCCAGTAGTCCGAACCTAGCGGGGGCCAAAGAGACCCAGTACTTC. Its protein product is CASSPNLAGAKETQYF.

The chain couples TRBV7-2 to TRBJ2-2; the match to TRBD2 covers 9 bases. With 7 bases clipped from V and 3 bases from J, the junction kept 9 bases outside the gene matches. The germline V gene encodes CDR1 SGHTA and CDR2 FQGNSA. This CDR3 has 16 amino acids. The CDR3, as DNA: TGTGCCAGCAAAAGGGCTAGCGGGGAAGACACCGGGGAGCTGTTTTTT. Translated: CASKRASGEDTGELFF.

The J gene is TRBJ2-1, the V gene TRBV7-3, with 8 bases identical to TRBD1. V dropped 4 bases and J dropped 1; count of bases not matched to a gene: 12. CDR1 and CDR2 from the germline V gene are SGHTA and FQGTGA. The CDR3 has 18 amino acids. In DNA, the CDR3 is TGTGCCAGCAGCTCAAGCCCGGACAGGGCGACATCCTACAATGAGCAGTTCTTC. Amino acids: CASSSSPDRATSYNEQFF.

The rearrangement joins TRBV14 to TRBJ1-2; TRBD1 is a possible D gene (6 bases). V lost 1 base and J 1 base, leaving 7 bases between the germline ends. The CDR3 has 14 residues. Germline V gene data show CDR1 as SGHDN and CDR2 as FVKESK. In DNA form, the CDR3 reads TGTGCCAGCAGCCAAGGACAGGTTAACTATGGCTACACCTTC. Encoded protein: CASSQGQVNYGYTF.

The rearrangement joins TRBV19 to TRBJ1-4, with 10 bases that match TRBD1. V gave up 6 bases and J gave up 7 bases; unmatched junction bases: 2. Looked up from germline, CDR1 is LNHDA and CDR2 is SQIVND (reference sequence). This CDR3 contains 13 residues. The CDR3 sequence: CASRGQGFEKLFF. The CDR3, as DNA: TGTGCCAGTAGGGGACAGGGGTTTGAAAAACTGTTTTTT.

The chain employs TRBV27 and TRBJ2-7, with 15 positions matching TRBD2. V lost 2 bases to trimming and J lost 2 bases; unmatched junction nucleotides: 13. The V gene's germline CDR1 is MNHEY and CDR2 SMNVEV (reference sequence). The CDR3 is made up of 20 amino acids. CDR3 in amino acids: CASSLPRGLAGGISTYEQYF. For the CDR3, the DNA is TGTGCCAGCAGTTTACCCCGGGGACTAGCGGGGGGAATTTCTACCTACGAGCAGTACTTC.

The chain joins TRBV28 to TRBJ1-5; tentatively, D is TRBD1 (6 bases). Germline V gives CDR1 MDHEN, CDR2 SYDVKM. This CDR3 contains 18 residues. The V gene lost 6 bases and the J gene lost 3 bases, with 24 bases spanning the gap. The CDR3 spells CASRPTRTVGSVNQPQHF. The CDR3 nucleotides read TGTGCCAGCAGACCAACCCGGACAGTCGGATCCGTCAATCAGCCCCAGCATTTT.

The genes are TRBV7-2 and TRBJ1-1; 8 bases map to TRBD1. Germline V gives CDR1 SGHTA, CDR2 FQGNSA. The CDR3 is 13 residues long. After removal of 3 bases from V and 7 bases from J, the junction contained 4 bases not matched to a gene. The CDR3 is CASSFRGRGEAFF. For the CDR3, the DNA is TGTGCCAGCAGCTTCAGGGGGCGTGGTGAAGCTTTCTTT.

The rearrangement uses TRBV30 and TRBJ1-5; D is unclear. The V gene's germline CDR1 is GTSNPN and CDR2 SVGIG (reference sequence). This CDR3 region has 13 residues. The V end was cut by 0 bases, the J end by 3 bases, with 6 bases between. CDR3: CAWSVILNQPQHF. The CDR3 DNA reads as TGTGCCTGGAGTGTAATCCTCAATCAGCCCCAGCATTTT.

The rearrangement joins TRBV29-1 to TRBJ1-1; 11 bases fit TRBD1. Unmatched junction bases numbered 11, after V lost 6 bases and J lost 5 bases. Germline CDR1 is SQVTM and CDR2 is ANQGSEA. This CDR3 is built from 15 residues. The CDR3 DNA reads as TGCAGCGTATTCGGTGGGGGGACAGGGGGGACTGAAGCTTTCTTT. It specifies CSVFGGGTGGTEAFF.

The chain has TRBV6-1 and TRBJ2-1, with 9 bases that match TRBD1. The length of the CDR3 is 13 residues. In germline, CDR1 is MNHNS, CDR2 SASEGT. The ends lost 4 bases at V and 9 bases at J; junction bases unmatched: 4. The CDR3 bases are TGTGCCAGCAGTGGACAGGGGGGTGGTGAGCAGTTCTTC. Translation gives CASSGQGGGEQFF.

The V call is TRBV27, the J call TRBJ1-2; D is perhaps TRBD1 (6 bases). The ends were cut back, 2 bases at V and 2 bases at J, with 9 bases in the middle. The CDR3 length is 14 residues. Germline V gene data show CDR1 as MNHEY and CDR2 as SMNVEV (reference sequence). Here the CDR3 DNA reads TGTGCCAGCAGTTTAGCCGGGACAAACTATGGCTACACCTTC. It codes for CASSLAGTNYGYTF.

V usage is TRBV19 and J usage is TRBJ1-2; 10 bases match TRBD1. The CDR3 contains 16 residues. Germline V gene data show CDR1 as LNHDA and CDR2 as SQIVND (reference sequence). J was trimmed by 2 bases and V by 4 bases; bases with no gene match: 7. The CDR3 DNA is TGTGCCAGTAGTAAATGGACAGGGGGGGCGAACTATGGCTACACCTTC. The encoded protein is CASSKWTGGANYGYTF.

V usage is TRBV7-2 and J usage is TRBJ2-7, with D perhaps TRBD1 (7 bases). Looked up from germline, CDR1 is SGHTA and CDR2 is FQGNSA. V lost 5 bases and J 0 bases, leaving 11 bases between the germline ends. This CDR3 has 14 residues. CDR3 residues: CASSAGQNSYEQYF. In DNA, the CDR3 is TGTGCCAGCAGCGCGGGACAGAACTCCTACGAGCAGTACTTC.

The chain couples TRBV27 to TRBJ2-1, with 12 nucleotides matching TRBD1. V shed 6 bases, J shed 8 bases, and the junction held 2 bases outside the gene matches. The CDR3 contains 13 residues. Germline V gives CDR1 MNHEY, CDR2 SMNVEV (reference sequence). Here the CDR3 reads CASRGTGGHEQFF. For the CDR3, the DNA is TGTGCCAGCAGGGGGACAGGGGGCCATGAGCAGTTCTTC.

This sequence joins TRBV6-5 and TRBJ1-6, with 9 bases aligning to TRBD1. The CDR3 has 16 residues. V lost 2 bases and J lost 10; bases outside the gene matches: 9. CDR1 and CDR2 (germline): MNHEY, SVGAGI. In DNA, the CDR3 is TGTGCCAGCAGTTACCAACTCCGGGACAGGGTATCACCCCTCCACTTT. Translation: CASSYQLRDRVSPLHF.

The sample holds a few counts of this clone. This chain uses TRBV7-2 with TRBJ2-3; 7 bases line up with TRBD1. The CDR3 totals 14 residues. V dropped 6 bases and J dropped 1; count of bases not matched to a gene: 4. Per germline, CDR1 SGHTA and CDR2 FQGNSA. CDR3 loop: CASSYDRGTDTQYF. CDR3 coding DNA: TGTGCCAGCAGTTACGACAGGGGCACAGATACGCAGTATTTT.

This sequence joins TRBV5-1 and TRBJ2-4, with 8 bases that match TRBD2. The CDR3 length is 17 residues. Trimming cost V 1 base and J 6 bases; bases outside gene matches: 12. Looked up from germline, CDR1 is SGHRS and CDR2 is YFSETQ. This chain's CDR3 is CASSLISGGGILNIQYF. The CDR3, as DNA: TGCGCCAGCAGCTTGATCTCCGGCGGGGGGATTCTAAACATTCAGTACTTC.

This clone was counted a single time. This rearrangement joins TRBV19 to TRBJ1-1; 8 bases line up with TRBD1. This CDR3 region has 14 residues. CDR1 is LNHDA and CDR2 is SQIVND in the germline V gene (reference sequence). After removal of 10 bases from V and 4 bases from J, the junction contained 11 bases not matched to a gene. In DNA, the CDR3 is TGTGCCACCAAACCTCAGGGGGCTGGCACTGAAGCTTTCTTT. This gives the protein CATKPQGAGTEAFF.

The rearrangement joins TRBV2 to TRBJ2-5, with TRBD2 as a possible D gene (7 bases). V was clipped by 2 bases and J by 2 bases, with 18 bases between them. Germline CDR1 reads SNHLY; CDR2 reads FYNNEI. This CDR3 region has 17 residues. The CDR3 DNA reads TGTGCCAGCAGTGAAAGGCGGCGGGGGCTCGATCAAGAGACCCAGTACTTC. This translates into CASSERRRGLDQETQYF. The full variable domain, completed using reference TRBV2 and TRBJ2-5, is EPEVTQTPSHQVTQMGQEVILRCVPISNHLYFYWYRQILGQKVEFLVSFYNNEISEKSEIFDDQFSVERPDGSNFTLKIRSTKLEDSAMYFCASSERRRGLDQETQYFGPGTRLLVL.

The V gene is TRBV4-3, the J gene TRBJ1-2; TRBD1 matches 8 bases. The CDR3 is made up of 14 amino acids. The germline V gene has CDR1 LGHNA and CDR2 YSLEER. J lost 8 bases, V lost 0 bases, and 5 bases had no gene match. This CDR3 is CASSQDQGAGGYTF. In nucleotides, the CDR3 is TGCGCCAGCAGCCAAGATCAGGGGGCCGGGGGCTACACCTTC.

The V gene is TRBV5-4, the J gene TRBJ1-1; no clear D gene. The CDR3 is 15 amino acids. V lost 0 bases and J lost 3, with 12 bases in between. Germline V gene sequence: CDR1 SGHNT, CDR2 YYREEE (reference sequence). The CDR3: CASSLVGLDYTEAFF. CDR3 nucleotide sequence: TGTGCCAGCAGCTTGGTTGGGTTGGACTACACTGAAGCTTTCTTT.

The DNA for the CDR3 is TGTGCCAGCAGCTTCGGACAGGGGCAAAACACCGGGGAGCTGTTTTTT. Its protein is CASSFGQGQNTGELFF. The chain joins TRBV7-2 to TRBJ2-2; the match to TRBD1 covers 9 bases. This CDR3 spans 16 amino acids. Per the germline V gene, CDR1 is SGHTA and CDR2 is FQGNSA. Losses at the gene ends were 3 bases for V and 2 bases for J; bases not matched to a gene: 4.

The chain uses TRBV19 and TRBJ2-2; no clear D. This CDR3 has 15 amino acids. V was shortened by 4 bases and J by 4 bases, with 13 bases between the two germline ends. Germline CDR1 reads LNHDA; CDR2 reads SQIVND (reference sequence). The CDR3 nucleotides read TGTGCCAGTAGTAGGGCTACAGTTTCCACCGGGGAGCTGTTTTTT. This gives the protein CASSRATVSTGELFF.

The genes are TRBV27 and TRBJ2-7; 9 bases map to TRBD1. J lost 1 base, V lost 2 bases, and 3 bases had no gene match. The CDR3 contains 15 residues. In germline, CDR1 is MNHEY, CDR2 SMNVEV (reference sequence). CDR3 protein: CASSLGGTGSYEQYF. The CDR3 DNA follows: TGTGCCAGCAGTTTAGGAGGGACAGGGTCCTACGAGCAGTACTTC.

The chain is built from TRBV11-2 and TRBJ2-1; no definite D call. Germline V gives CDR1 SGHAT, CDR2 FQNNGV. The germline V and J ends were trimmed by 4 bases and 1 base, with 14 bases remaining between them. This CDR3 is 16 amino acids long. CDR3 coding DNA: TGTGCCAGCAGCTCTCAAACGGGTAGATCCTACAATGAGCAGTTCTTC. It specifies CASSSQTGRSYNEQFF. The full variable domain, in which reference TRBV11-2 and TRBJ2-1 provide the parts outside the CDR3, is EAGVAQSPRYKIIEKRQSVAFWCNPISGHATLYWYQQILGQGPKLLIQFQNNGVVDDSQLPKDRFSAERLKGVDSTLKIQPAKLEDSAVYLCASSSQTGRSYNEQFFGPGTRLTVL.

This rearrangement joins TRBV5-4 to TRBJ1-3; D uncertain. From germline, CDR1 is SGHNT and CDR2 YYREEE (reference sequence). The germline V and J ends were trimmed by 4 bases and 3 bases, with 14 bases remaining between them. CDR3 size: 15 residues. The DNA of the CDR3 is TGTGCCAGCAGCGTCGGACTGGATAGTGGAAACACCATATATTTT. This sequence encodes CASSVGLDSGNTIYF.

The chain links TRBV4-3 to TRBJ2-3; TRBD1 is a possible D gene (6 bases). Trimming cost V 4 bases and J 1 base, with 15 bases left between them. Germline V CDR1 and CDR2: LGHNA, YSLEER. The CDR3 has 16 amino acids. The CDR3 spells CASSPVNRAGTDTQYF. The CDR3 DNA sequence: TGCGCCAGCAGCCCTGTAAACAGGGCCGGCACAGATACGCAGTATTTT.

This chain uses TRBV18 with TRBJ1-2; the match to TRBD1 covers 12 bases. Germline trimming cut 3 bases from V and 4 bases from J; bases unmatched to any gene: 3. CDR1 and CDR2 from the germline V gene are KGHSH and LQKENI. The CDR3 spans 15 residues. CDR3 sequence: CASSPGQGAFYGYTF. In DNA, the CDR3 is TGTGCCAGCTCACCGGGACAGGGGGCTTTCTATGGCTACACCTTC.

The chain is built from TRBV7-2 and TRBJ2-3; tentative D call: TRBD2 (6 bases). The CDR3 loop spans 15 amino acids. CDR1 and CDR2 from the germline V gene are SGHTA and FQGNSA. V was pared by 0 bases and J by 2 bases, with 9 bases between. CDR3: CASSLAPGDTDTQYF. The CDR3 DNA reads as TGTGCCAGCAGCTTAGCTCCGGGGGACACAGATACGCAGTATTTT.